The rows below give T cell receptor beta chains drawn from one sample of a study of T cell changes during pregnancy in multiple sclerosis. The repertoire was sequenced with immunoSEQ multiplex PCR; TCRdb's copy has only in-frame clones and lacks some. The repertoire includes roughly 69,000 clones, approximately 90% of them detected once, and approximately 1.5% sits in the top ten. This specimen consisted of peripheral blood, obtained in the third trimester of pregnancy. All receptors come from a female donor with multiple sclerosis, enrolled in a pregnancy study. Each CDR3 is given without its conserved first and last residue.

>TRBV2|TRBJ1-2
AIRTGAGYGYT
>TRBV2|TRBJ2-7
ASSELSPSDYTYEQY
>TRBV18|TRBJ2-5
ASSPRRGHGETQY
>TRBV21-1|TRBJ1-2
ASSPRPGENNGYT
>TRBV5-5|TRBJ1-2
ASSATGGAVGYT
>TRBV19|TRBJ1-4
ASSTTATGSEKLF
>TRBV7-6|TRBJ1-3
ASSLALGDTIY
>TRBV5-4|TRBJ1-1
ASSQTTGAWGSTEAF
>TRBV5-5|TRBJ1-1
ASSSQRGDSEAF
>TRBV2|TRBJ1-1
ASTMTGDFTEAF
>TRBV4-3|TRBJ1-4
ASSQDSSLSRTDEKLF
>TRBV6-5|TRBJ1-1
ASSLNRGDTEAF
>TRBV10-3|TRBJ1-1
AISRTGGVDTEAF
>TRBV5-6|TRBJ1-2
ASSLSSGGTYGYT
>TRBV6-1|TRBJ2-3
ASSRTRTDTQY
>TRBV11-2|TRBJ1-6
ASSLDPGGSSSYNSPLH
>TRBV7-7|TRBJ2-7
ASSQGQEVYYEQY